The entry below gives a single T cell receptor (beta chain) sequence along with its context. This sample was taken from a study of blood T cell repertoires in COVID-19. Clones were read by immunoSEQ multiplex PCR, and TCRdb kept only the in-frame ones, dropping some. The table lists roughly 380,000 clones, about 88% of them singletons, with roughly 1.6% in the top ten. The CDR3 contains 15 residues. Germline CDR1 is SGHNT and CDR2 is YYREEE (reference sequence). V was cut by 0 bases and J by 5 bases, with 14 bases left in between. V and J are TRBV5-4 and TRBJ2-5; unclear D gene. The sequenced material came from peripheral blood. The receptor's source is a woman between 40 and 50 years old with COVID-19, enrolled during active disease. CDR3 in DNA: TGTGCCAGCAGCTTGGTCGGGTTGGAGCAGGAGACCCAGTACTTC. Its protein product is CASSLVGLEQETQYF.